This T cell receptor (beta chain) was found in a study of cytomegalovirus exposure and HLA in healthy donors. Profiled with immunoSEQ multiplex PCR; TCRdb holds only in-frame clones, not every one. This sample yields around 300,000 clones, of which around 86% are seen a single time; approximately 1% belongs to the top ten. The ends lost 5 bases at V and 5 bases at J; junction bases unmatched: 10. The CDR3 sequence is 15 residues long. In germline, CDR1 is SGHTA, CDR2 FQGNSA. The clonotype was recovered from a woman younger than 35 in good health and CMV-seronegative. Material for sequencing was PBMCs. The chain carries TRBV7-2 and TRBJ2-7; 9 bases align to TRBD1. This chain's CDR3 is CASSPWGQGRDEQYF. CDR3 nucleotides: TGTGCCAGCAGCCCGTGGGGACAGGGAAGGGACGAGCAGTACTTC.